This T cell receptor beta chain comes out of a study of preoperative IRX-2 immunotherapy in early breast cancer. Treatment here: preoperative locoregional IRX-2 cytokine immunotherapy. Samples came from a phase Ib trial of preoperative locoregional IRX-2 cytokine immunotherapy. V gave up 2 bases and J gave up 4 bases, with 14 bases separating them. The CDR3 runs to 15 residues. Germline V lookup: CDR1 SGHTA, CDR2 FQGNSA. Sequenced by immunoSEQ multiplex PCR; TCRdb stores in-frame clones only, minus some. The profile shows more than 50,000 clones, roughly 95% of them singletons. V usage is TRBV7-2 and J usage is TRBJ1-2; TRBD1 is a possible D gene (5 bases). Sampling was conducted from a patient treated with IRX-2 immunotherapy. The source is a human donor with breast cancer. CDR3 sequence: CASSLISGVSYGYTF. The CDR3 nucleotides are TGTGCCAGCAGCTTAATATCGGGGGTAAGCTATGGCTACACCTTC.